This T cell receptor beta chain was sequenced for a study of blood T cell repertoires in COVID-19. Study as a whole: The United States, Italy and Spain were the sources of the acute and convalescent COVID-19 samples. PBMCs, B-cell-depleted T cells, or T cells provided the cDNA or gDNA that made up the material.

Germline CDR1 reads LNHDA; CDR2 reads SQIVND (reference sequence). The CDR3 is 15 residues long. Trimming pared 5 bases from V and 10 bases from J, leaving 18 bases between. In the original processing: Estimates of nucleated cell counts were drawn from the amplification of reference gene primers. Some clones are missing from TCRdb's copy, which holds only in-frame ones; the method was immunoSEQ multiplex PCR. Clone size and the V and J calls come from that table; the DNA yielded D and trimming. Of 32,000 or so clones detected, about 91% appear once; the ten largest clones hold 6.3%. V is TRBV19 and J is TRBJ1-6; D may be TRBD1 (6 bases). The source of this sequence is a human donor in a cohort sampled during active COVID-19. The specimen was peripheral blood. CDR3 coding DNA: TGTGCCAGTAGTCCCGCGGGAGGGGGAGAATCACCCCTCCACTTT. Translating gives CASSPAGGGESPLHF.